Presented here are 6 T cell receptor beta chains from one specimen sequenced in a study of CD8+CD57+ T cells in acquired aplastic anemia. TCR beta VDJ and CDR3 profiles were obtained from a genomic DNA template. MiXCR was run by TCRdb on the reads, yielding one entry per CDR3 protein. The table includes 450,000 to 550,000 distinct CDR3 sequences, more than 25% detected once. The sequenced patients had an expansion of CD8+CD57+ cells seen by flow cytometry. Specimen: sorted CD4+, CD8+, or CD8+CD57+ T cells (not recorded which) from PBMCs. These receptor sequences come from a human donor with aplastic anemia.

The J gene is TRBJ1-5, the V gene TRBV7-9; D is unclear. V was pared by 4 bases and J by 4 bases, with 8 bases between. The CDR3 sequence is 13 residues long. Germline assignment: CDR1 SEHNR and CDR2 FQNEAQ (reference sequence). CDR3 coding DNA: TGTGCCAGCAGCTCCGACCCGAATCAGCCCCAGCATTTT. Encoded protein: CASSSDPNQPQHF.

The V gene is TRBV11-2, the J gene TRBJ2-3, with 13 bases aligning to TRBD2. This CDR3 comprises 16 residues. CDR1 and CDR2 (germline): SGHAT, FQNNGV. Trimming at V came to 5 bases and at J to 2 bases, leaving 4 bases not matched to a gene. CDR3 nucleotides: TGTGCCAGCAGCCGACTAGCGGGAGGAGTCACAGATACGCAGTATTTT. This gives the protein CASSRLAGGVTDTQYF. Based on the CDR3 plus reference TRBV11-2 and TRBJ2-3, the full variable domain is EAGVAQSPRYKIIEKRQSVAFWCNPISGHATLYWYQQILGQGPKLLIQFQNNGVVDDSQLPKDRFSAERLKGVDSTLKIQPAKLEDSAVYLCASSRLAGGVTDTQYFGPGTRLTVL.

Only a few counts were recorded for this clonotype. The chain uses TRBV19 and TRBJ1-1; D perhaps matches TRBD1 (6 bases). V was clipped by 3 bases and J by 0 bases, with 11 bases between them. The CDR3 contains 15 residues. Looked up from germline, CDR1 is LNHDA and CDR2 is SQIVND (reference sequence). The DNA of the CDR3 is TGTGCCAGTAGTATTAGTCAGGGGATGAACACTGAAGCTTTCTTT. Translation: CASSISQGMNTEAFF.

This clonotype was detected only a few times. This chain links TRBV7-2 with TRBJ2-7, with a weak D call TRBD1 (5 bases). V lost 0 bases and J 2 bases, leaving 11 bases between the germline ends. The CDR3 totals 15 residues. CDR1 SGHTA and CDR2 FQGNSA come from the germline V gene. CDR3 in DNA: TGTGCCAGCAGCTTAGCGAGAGGCAGGGCCTACGAGCAGTACTTC. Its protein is CASSLARGRAYEQYF.

CDR3 nucleotides: TGTGCCAGCAGGTCTTCAGCAGGAAGCACTAAAATCAATCAGCCCCAGCATTTT. This translates into CASRSSAGSTKINQPQHF. This rearrangement joins TRBV10-3 to TRBJ1-5; the D is unclear. Trimming removed 10 bases from V and 3 bases from J, with 28 bases in between. The CDR3 totals 18 residues. Germline CDR1 reads ENHRY; CDR2 reads SYGVKD.

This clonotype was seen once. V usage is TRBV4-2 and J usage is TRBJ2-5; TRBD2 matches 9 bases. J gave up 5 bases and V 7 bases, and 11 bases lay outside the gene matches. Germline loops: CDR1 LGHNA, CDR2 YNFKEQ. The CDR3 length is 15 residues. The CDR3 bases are TGTGCCAGCACCCTCGTGGGCGGGGGGGACGAGACCCAGTACTTC. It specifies CASTLVGGGDETQYF.